Each of the 32 T cell receptor beta chains below was sequenced from the same sample in a study of shared clonotypes between healthy human individuals. The assay was immunoSEQ multiplex PCR, and TCRdb's table has in-frame clones only and misses some. The table includes roughly 1,600,000 clones, approximately 98.5% detected once. The specimen was naive CD4+ T cells sorted from blood. Described subset: CD45RA+ positively selected. Receptors were obtained from a man under 40 in good health.

The chain is built from TRBV5-1 and TRBJ2-7, with TRBD1 matching 8 bases. Unmatched junction bases numbered 8, after V lost 0 bases and J lost 3 bases. CDR3 length equals 16 residues. Germline V lookup: CDR1 SGHRS, CDR2 YFSETQ. CDR3 sequence: CASSLETGTGYYEQYF. The CDR3, as DNA: TGCGCCAGCAGCTTGGAAACCGGGACAGGCTACTACGAGCAGTACTTC.

The chain links TRBV5-4 to TRBJ2-3, with TRBD1 as a possible D gene (6 bases). This CDR3 has 15 amino acids. Per the germline V gene, CDR1 is SGHNT and CDR2 is YYREEE (reference sequence). V lost 4 bases and J lost 2, with 14 bases in between. CDR3 loop: CASSAYREHTDTQYF. The CDR3 DNA sequence: TGTGCCAGCAGCGCCTACAGGGAACACACAGATACGCAGTATTTT.

The chain uses TRBV29-1 and TRBJ2-7; 8 positions match TRBD2. Germline CDR1 reads SQVTM; CDR2 reads ANQGSEA. The CDR3 loop spans 13 amino acids. Unmatched junction bases numbered 10, after V lost 7 bases and J lost 5 bases. CDR3 amino acids: CSAEDGRADEQYF. The CDR3 DNA is TGCAGCGCTGAGGACGGGAGGGCCGACGAGCAGTACTTC.

This clone was observed once. This chain joins TRBV14 and TRBJ2-7; D ambiguous. CDR3 length: 12 residues. Trimming removed 8 bases at V and 5 bases at J, with 13 bases between. Germline values: CDR1 SGHDN, CDR2 FVKESK. The CDR3 DNA is TGTGCCAGCCTCTATCAACCGGACGAGCAGTACTTC. Translation: CASLYQPDEQYF.

This chain connects TRBV7-9 to TRBJ2-4, with D perhaps TRBD2 (7 bases). Germline V lookup: CDR1 SEHNR, CDR2 FQNEAQ (reference sequence). This CDR3 has 16 residues. The V end was cut by 5 bases, the J end by 3 bases, with 17 bases between. The CDR3 nucleotides read TGTGCCAGCAGCCCCCCGGGGGGCCCCCTCAAAAACATTCAGTACTTC. It encodes CASSPPGGPLKNIQYF.

The chain carries TRBV11-3 and TRBJ2-7; TRBD1 agrees at 7 bases. CDR1 is SGHNT and CDR2 is YENEEA in the germline V gene. Trimming took 3 bases from V and 12 from J; bases not matched to a gene: 14. The CDR3 spans 14 residues. The CDR3 reads CASSFTSTGMEPYF. CDR3 bases: TGTGCCAGCAGCTTCACCTCGACAGGGATGGAACCGTACTTC.

V gene TRBV5-4 combines with J gene TRBJ2-1, with 9 bases that match TRBD2. V trimming: 4 bases; J trimming: 6 bases; junction bases outside the gene matches: 11. Germline CDR1 is SGHNT and CDR2 is YYREEE (reference sequence). The CDR3 has 16 amino acids. The CDR3 here is CASSAGTSGQFNEQFF. CDR3 nucleotide sequence: TGTGCCAGCAGCGCCGGAACTAGCGGGCAGTTCAATGAGCAGTTCTTC.

The rearrangement joins TRBV7-8 to TRBJ2-7, with unresolved D. Germline loops: CDR1 SGHVS, CDR2 FQNEAQ. V lost 1 base, J lost 2 bases, and 12 bases lay in between. This CDR3 spans 15 amino acids. The CDR3 DNA reads TGTGCCAGCAGCTTAGAGGCGGTGAAGCCCTACGAGCAGTACTTC. Protein: CASSLEAVKPYEQYF.

V is TRBV14 and J is TRBJ2-5; unclear D gene. The CDR3 consists of 12 residues. V lost 1 base, J lost 5 bases, and 5 bases lay in between. Per the germline V gene, CDR1 is SGHDN and CDR2 is FVKESK. The CDR3 reads CASSQAGETQYF. The CDR3 DNA is TGTGCCAGCAGCCAAGCCGGGGAGACCCAGTACTTC.

This clone showed up just once. The chain is built from TRBV7-3 and TRBJ2-2, with 11 bases matching TRBD2. CDR3 size: 17 residues. J was trimmed by 5 bases and V by 4 bases; bases with no gene match: 9. From germline, CDR1 is SGHTA and CDR2 FQGTGA. CDR3 sequence (DNA): TGTGCCAGCAGCTCCTGGACTAGCGGGCTCATAACCGGGGAGCTGTTTTTT. Protein product: CASSSWTSGLITGELFF.

This clone has ten or more counts. This chain connects TRBV25-1 to TRBJ2-1, with TRBD1 matching over 8 bases. The CDR3 is 16 amino acids. The germline CDR1 and CDR2 sequences are MGHDK and SYGVNS. V was pared by 5 bases and J by 4 bases, with 10 bases of the junction left unmatched. The chain's CDR3 is CASSSRTGGRYNEQFF. The CDR3 DNA reads as TGTGCCAGCAGTTCCCGAACAGGGGGACGATACAATGAGCAGTTCTTC. The full variable domain, its missing parts supplied by reference TRBV25-1 and TRBJ2-1, is EADIYQTPRYLVIGTGKKITLECSQTMGHDKMYWYQQDPGMELHLIHYSYGVNSTEKGDLSSESTVSRIRTEHFPLTLESARPSHTSQYLCASSSRTGGRYNEQFFGPGTRLTVL.

This clone was found once. This CDR3 is CATSRELQGGTEAFF. CDR3 nucleotides: TGTGCCACCAGCAGAGAACTTCAGGGGGGGACTGAAGCTTTCTTT. This chain joins TRBV15 and TRBJ1-1; 7 bases match TRBD1. Losses at the gene ends were 0 bases for V and 5 bases for J; bases not matched to a gene: 6. From germline, CDR1 is LNHNV and CDR2 YYDKDF (reference sequence). The CDR3 has 15 amino acids.

The chain combines TRBV10-3 with TRBJ2-7; possible D gene TRBD1, 5 bases. Looked up from germline, CDR1 is ENHRY and CDR2 is SYGVKD. V was shortened by 6 bases and J by 3 bases, with 18 bases between the two germline ends. The CDR3 is 15 residues long. The CDR3 protein is CAISLGWQGDYEQYF. CDR3 DNA: TGTGCCATCAGCCTCGGATGGCAGGGTGACTACGAGCAGTACTTC.

This chain uses TRBV4-1 with TRBJ1-3; D unresolved. CDR3 length: 15 amino acids. Germline CDR1 MGHRA, CDR2 YSYEKL. V gave up 1 base and J gave up 4 bases, with 11 bases separating them. The CDR3 here is CASSQAARLGNTIYF. CDR3 sequence (DNA): TGCGCCAGCAGCCAAGCTGCAAGACTAGGAAACACCATATATTTT.

CDR3 sequence reads: CASSDLGAHEQYF. The CDR3 nucleotides are TGTGCCAGCAGTGATTTGGGGGCCCACGAGCAGTACTTC. The chain is built from TRBV25-1 and TRBJ2-7; D perhaps matches TRBD1 (6 bases). The CDR3 runs to 13 residues. Looked up from germline, CDR1 is MGHDK and CDR2 is SYGVNS. The V and J ends lost 3 bases and 5 bases respectively, with 11 bases between them.

The chain combines TRBV4-1 with TRBJ2-7; tentative D call: TRBD2 (6 bases). The CDR3 covers 14 residues. Germline CDR1 and CDR2: MGHRA and YSYEKL. V lost 3 bases to trimming and J lost 6 bases, with 15 bases between them. The CDR3 is CASSHPVRGGEQYF. The CDR3 nucleotides are TGCGCCAGCAGCCATCCAGTCCGGGGAGGCGAGCAGTACTTC.

The rearrangement joins TRBV6-5 to TRBJ2-7; D perhaps matches TRBD2 (6 bases). CDR1 and CDR2 (germline): MNHEY, SVGAGI. Trimming left V 6 bases short and J 5 bases short, with 14 bases between. The CDR3 length is 13 residues. The CDR3 protein is CASSPGDLHEQYF. The CDR3 bases are TGTGCCAGCAGCCCGGGAGATCTCCACGAGCAGTACTTC.

The count of this clone is one. This rearrangement joins TRBV5-1 to TRBJ2-7; perhaps D is TRBD1 or TRBD2 (5 bases each). Looked up from germline, CDR1 is SGHRS and CDR2 is YFSETQ. Between the trimmed V and J ends, which lost 4 bases and 9 bases, there was a span of 14 bases. The CDR3 has 12 residues. CDR3 nucleotides: TGCGCCAGCAGCAAGGACACCCGGGGGCAGTACTTC. Its protein product is CASSKDTRGQYF. Together with reference TRBV5-1 and TRBJ2-7, the CDR3 gives the full variable domain: KAGVTQTPRYLIKTRGQQVTLSCSPISGHRSVSWYQQTPGQGLQFLFEYFSETQRNKGNFPGRFSGRQFSNSRSEMNVSTLELGDSALYLCASSKDTRGQYFGPGTRLTVT.

This chain connects TRBV6-1 to TRBJ1-4; no clear D gene. Per germline, CDR1 MNHNS and CDR2 SASEGT. The CDR3 sequence is 12 residues long. With 11 bases removed from V and 6 bases from J, the gap between germline ends came to 13 bases. The CDR3 nucleotides read TGTGCCGGATCAGTTGGGGATGAAAAACTGTTTTTT. Protein: CAGSVGDEKLFF.

Points on this clone: The sample has other DNA sequences that encode this CDR3 too. CDR3 amino acids: CASSVGQGSYNEQFF. DNA of the CDR3: TGTGCCAGCAGCGTAGGTCAAGGATCCTACAATGAGCAGTTCTTC. The chain combines TRBV9 with TRBJ2-1; no firm D call. The CDR3 has 15 amino acids. CDR1 and CDR2 (germline): SGDLS, YYNGEE. With 0 bases removed from V and 1 base from J, the gap between germline ends came to 8 bases.

V and J are TRBV7-8 and TRBJ1-5, with TRBD1 as a possible D gene (6 bases). Per germline, CDR1 SGHVS and CDR2 FQNEAQ. CDR3 length equals 13 residues. V lost 4 bases and J 6 bases, leaving 10 bases between the germline ends. The CDR3: CASSSTGIQPQHF. DNA of the CDR3: TGTGCCAGCAGCTCCACAGGGATTCAGCCCCAGCATTTT.

This chain connects TRBV18 to TRBJ2-5, with 12 nucleotides matching TRBD1. Trimming took 3 bases from V and 4 from J; bases not matched to a gene: 12. Germline assignment: CDR1 KGHSH and CDR2 LQKENI. This CDR3 region has 18 residues. The CDR3 DNA sequence: TGTGCCAGCTCACCGCGATTGGGACAGGGGGCGCCCAGAGAGACCCAGTACTTC. Its protein product is CASSPRLGQGAPRETQYF. Variable domain in full (rest from reference TRBV18 and TRBJ2-5): NAGVMQNPRHLVRRRGQEARLRCSPMKGHSHVYWYRQLPEEGLKFMVYLQKENIIDESGMPKERFSAEFPKEGPSILRIQQVVRGDSAAYFCASSPRLGQGAPRETQYFGPGTRLLVL.

The genes are TRBV7-2 and TRBJ2-1; 13 bases map to TRBD2. The CDR3 contains 16 residues. V shed 3 bases, J shed 5 bases, and the junction held 4 bases outside the gene matches. Germline CDR1 reads SGHTA; CDR2 reads FQGNSA. Here the CDR3 reads CASSFTSGRADNEQFF. Written as DNA, the CDR3 is TGTGCCAGCAGCTTCACTAGCGGGAGGGCCGACAATGAGCAGTTCTTC.

J is TRBJ1-1 and V is TRBV20-1; D gene ambiguous. The length of the CDR3 is 11 residues. The germline V gene has CDR1 DFQATT and CDR2 SNEGSKA (reference sequence). The V end was cut by 5 bases, the J end by 6 bases, with 10 bases between. CDR3 coding DNA: TGCAGTGCTCCCTCTATCGCTGAAGCTTTCTTT. Protein sequence: CSAPSIAEAFF.

V and J are TRBV9 and TRBJ2-1; 9 bases agree with TRBD2. The V and J ends lost 2 bases and 5 bases, in that order; junction bases with no gene match: 8. CDR3 length: 16 residues. Per the germline V gene, CDR1 is SGDLS and CDR2 is YYNGEE. In nucleotides, the CDR3 is TGTGCCAGCAGCGTCACTCTGGCGGGAGGGAACAATGAGCAGTTCTTC. As protein: CASSVTLAGGNNEQFF.

The chain is built from TRBV18 and TRBJ2-2, with 8 positions matching TRBD1. The germline CDR1 and CDR2 sequences are KGHSH and LQKENI. The J segment lost 7 bases and the V segment lost 4 bases, leaving 14 bases of the junction unmatched. The CDR3 sequence is 17 residues long. Here the CDR3 reads CASSLKPQGAIGGELFF. The CDR3 DNA sequence: TGTGCCAGCTCACTAAAGCCTCAGGGGGCGATCGGCGGGGAGCTGTTTTTT.

The genes are TRBV28 and TRBJ1-2; D is unresolved. CDR3 length: 16 amino acids. V was cut by 7 bases and J by 4 bases, with 22 bases left in between. Germline assignment: CDR1 MDHEN and CDR2 SYDVKM. CDR3 coding DNA: TGTGCCAGCATACCCCGGCTCGTGGGCGGATCCTATGGCTACACCTTC. Translated, it gives CASIPRLVGGSYGYTF.

Points on this clone: A junction boundary mismatches the germline segment, possibly from a read error. In DNA form, the CDR3 reads TGTGCTAGCAGCTTAGTATGGGCCGGCGGGAGTTTGGTCGATGAGCAGTTCTTC. The encoded protein is CASSLVWAGGSLVDEQFF. The rearrangement uses TRBV7-7 and TRBJ2-1; TRBD2 agrees at 7 bases. The CDR3 runs to 18 residues. Germline V gene lookup returns CDR1 SSHAT and CDR2 FNYEAQ (reference sequence). The whole variable domain, filled in from reference TRBV7-7 and TRBJ2-1, reads GAGVSQSPRYKVTKRGQDVTLRCDPISSHATLYWYQQALGQGPEFLTYFNYEAQPDKSGLPSDRFSAERPEGSISTLTIQRTEQRDSAMYRCASSLVWAGGSLVDEQFFGPGTRLTVL.

The V and J genes are TRBV6-6 and TRBJ1-1, with D possibly TRBD1 on 5 matching bases. The CDR3 consists of 14 residues. V lost 2 bases and J lost 0, with 7 bases in between. Germline V gene data show CDR1 as MNHNY and CDR2 as SVGAGI (reference sequence). CDR3 in amino acids: CASSYAGLNTEAFF. The DNA of the CDR3 is TGTGCCAGCAGTTACGCGGGGCTGAACACTGAAGCTTTCTTT.

The chain joins TRBV18 to TRBJ2-7; D uncertain. The CDR3 length is 14 residues. V lost 1 base, J lost 2 bases, and 9 bases lay in between. The germline V gene encodes CDR1 KGHSH and CDR2 LQKENI. CDR3 coding DNA: TGTGCCAGCTCACCACGGCCGCTGGCCTACGAGCAGTACTTC. This encodes CASSPRPLAYEQYF.

This rearrangement joins TRBV19 to TRBJ1-3, with TRBD1 as a possible D gene (5 bases). The CDR3 has 18 amino acids. CDR1 is LNHDA and CDR2 is SQIVND in the germline V gene (reference sequence). Trimming removed 2 bases from V and 0 bases from J, with 17 bases in between. The CDR3 coding sequence is TGTGCCAGTAGTATAAGGGGTGTGGACGGATACTCTGGAAACACCATATATTTT. Encoded protein: CASSIRGVDGYSGNTIYF.

Of note for this clone: The same CDR3 arises from other DNA sequences in this sample as well. The chain carries TRBV18 and TRBJ2-7, with D possibly being TRBD2 (6 bases). Trimming stripped 3 bases from V and 4 bases from J, with 13 bases between. CDR1 and CDR2 from the germline V gene are KGHSH and LQKENI. This CDR3 region has 14 residues. This CDR3 is CASSPSGAAYEQYF. The CDR3 DNA sequence: TGTGCCAGCTCACCTTCGGGAGCGGCATACGAGCAGTACTTC.